The TCR beta chain described here comes from a study of cytomegalovirus exposure and HLA in healthy donors (dated by TCRdb to 2016 to 2017). Background for the entire study: According to an earlier analysis of 587 of the donors, some 180 million T cells yielded 100 million or so unique TCR beta sequences and about 300 Gb of sequence data. An early release that covered roughly 600 HLA-typed donors contained approximately 300 gigabases of sequencing data and tens of millions of unique TCR sequences. Of the 300 to 450 genotyped donors, about 80% fell in the genetic ancestry cluster associated with self-reported Caucasian donors. The aim of the study was to test whether cataloging public T cell receptors could identify signatures of past pathogen exposure. Using immunosequencing, the study profiled T cell repertoires from 640 or so subjects and related those repertoires to cytomegalovirus serostatus. Along with the roughly 670-subject first cohort, a separate validation cohort of more than 90 different subjects was used. The study combined high-throughput TCR immunosequencing, statistical association of individual TCRs with disease status, and machine learning to predict cytomegalovirus infection status. A later analysis re-analyzed previously published TCR beta repertoires from about 600 donors and added high-resolution HLA genotyping to study TCR occurrence patterns. Rather than using new phenotypic data, the later analysis identified candidate immune exposures from TCR beta sequences and from how often those sequences occurred across donors. An earlier analysis of nearly 600 of the donors applied high-throughput TCR beta sequencing to assess whether each TCR beta V gene segment acted as functional or pseudogenic. Donor age, sex, ethnicity and CMV serostatus were compiled together with the repertoire data. A later genetic analysis took genome-wide SNP genotypes for about 65% of the 666 donors and used that subset as a discovery cohort. Every discovery cohort repertoire had been produced on one sequencing platform. HLA typing included class I and class II loci at four-digit resolution. The number of typed donors differed by locus: roughly 620-640 for A, B, C, DRB1 and DQB1; 522 for DQA1; around 610 for DPA1; and around 450 for DPB1. About five DR-DQ haplotypes were treated as single units for association and clustering because of strong linkage in the cohort. Across under 500 genotyped donors of the cohort, an average of about 200,000 unique TCR beta nucleotide sequences per donor were sequenced, and about a sixth of those sequences were non-productive.

V sheds 5 bases and J sheds 0 bases, leaving 13 bases between their ends. According to the germline V gene, CDR1 reads SGHTA and CDR2 reads FQGNSA. From its cysteine to its phenylalanine, the CDR3 spans 15 amino acids. The DNA shown is the 45-base CDR3, in frame from base 1. The library came from the immunoSEQ multiplex PCR assay. For the multiplex PCR, a mixture combining 60 forward primers for TCR Vbeta segments and 13 reverse primers for TCR Jbeta segments was used. Amplification of the CDR3 region of rearranged TCR beta genes was performed with a multiplex PCR assay on genomic DNA. The amplified TCR beta libraries were sequenced on the Illumina HiSeq System as 87-base-pair reads. Regarding the original processing steps: In a later analysis, tens of millions of unique TCR beta chains were counted across the approximately 670 repertoires, and approximately 9.9 million of these chains were shared by at least two donors. Raw reads were error-corrected and collapsed into unique sequences by a nearest-neighbor algorithm in which closely related sequences were merged to remove PCR and sequencing errors. Alignment of CDR3 sequences to IMGT reference sequences was used to assign V, D and J gene segments. For a sequence to be retained, a match of at least six nucleotides to both a V gene segment and a J gene segment was required. A rearrangement counted as productive if the CDR3 had no stop codons and remained in frame with V and J, and every other rearrangement counted as non-productive. Following IMGT convention, CDR3 was defined as the stretch from the second conserved V-encoded cysteine to the conserved J-encoded phenylalanine. Sequences without an unambiguous match to a single V gene segment were excluded from the earlier analysis of about 600 of the donors. In an earlier analysis of around 600 of the donors, V segments were called functional above 56.7% productive rearrangements and were called segregating when the between-donor standard deviation exceeded 5%. To diagnose cytomegalovirus status from the catalog of TCR beta chain sequences, a statistical classification framework was built. A later analysis assigned V and J genes by comparing TCR nucleotide sequences with IMGT/GENE-DB human TR gene sequences. In a later analysis, CDR3 sequences and most-parsimonious VDJ recombination scenarios were assigned using the TCRdist pipeline. In a later analysis, each TCR beta chain was defined by its CDR3 amino acid sequence together with its V-gene family, and reads lacking a unique V-gene family were excluded. To address suspected cross-contamination and a sequencing artifact, a later analysis removed approximately 600 highly shared, low-generation-probability nucleotide sequences. For each public chain, a later analysis derived a clonal expansion index from normalized ranks of inferred template counts within each repertoire. In a later analysis, generation probabilities were computed using a VDJ recombination model fitted to out-of-frame rearrangements, and the results were checked against IGoR. A later analysis scored TCR-TCR, TCR-HLA and TCR-CMV co-occurrence with hypergeometric tests, applying a repertoire-size bias correction to TCR pairs. A later analysis estimated false discovery rates by permuting HLA or CMV assignments 20 times. A later analysis grouped co-occurring TCRs with DBSCAN, adding TCRdist sequence similarity when clustering within HLA-allele-positive subsets. Repertoires with fewer than 30,000 or more than 120,000 public chains, plus five repertoires with anomalous nucleotide sharing, were excluded from co-occurrence clustering. Sourced from immuneACCESS, this table was stored by TCRdb with only in-frame sequences that have V and J called. A share of the clones is absent; for the studies checked, an unresolved V gene accounts for under half, and the remainder has no known explanation. V and J calls and clone size are as listed in that table; D and trimming were resolved from the DNA. Recorded for this sample are 200,000 to 250,000 clones; 75% to 90% of them occurred a single time. Less than 3% of the sample is taken by the ten largest.

To note about this clone: It lacks a known antigen. The record has no base qualities; no much larger clone is one base away.

Overall study results and their limits: In a later analysis, several top co-occurrence clusters were reported to appear linked to parvovirus B19, influenza, CMV and Epstein-Barr virus. According to a later analysis, most CMV-associated TCR beta chains appeared to be HLA-restricted, and the HLA associations seemed to be driven largely by CMV exposure. In an earlier analysis of 587 of the donors, most TCR beta V segments appeared in productive rearrangements about 90% or about 30% of the time, broadly matching IMGT annotations. A later genetic analysis reported fewer N-insertions in productive TCRs among donors in an Asian-associated ancestry cluster than the roughly 620-donor mean. When HLA alleles, especially DR and DQ, strongly co-occurred, attributing TCR associations to individual alleles was difficult. A cluster of highly shared sequence variants was judged likely to be a technical artifact of the sequencing pipeline. Correlated functional status among segregating V segments might reflect linkage disequilibrium, but an unknown experimental factor could not be ruled out. In a later analysis, HLA-associated TCR beta chains were found to be more clonally expanded and to have lower generation probabilities than equally common non-associated chains. It was suggested by the authors that the approach could potentially be generalized to other disease states and immunological phenotypes. Specific HLA alleles were associated with over 15,000 TCR beta sequences at a false discovery rate of 0.05 in a later analysis. In vitro tests confirmed that a few of the cytomegalovirus-associated TCR beta chains recognize cytomegalovirus antigens. In this cohort, only TCR beta chains were sequenced, and detectable features were limited by the absence of alpha or paired-chain data. Because some donors lacked HLA typing at each locus, the association tests relied only on the typed subset. The study gave a list of roughly 150 TCR beta chains associated with cytomegalovirus. A further reported finding was that TCR beta sequences accurately predicted the HLA-A and HLA-B alleles for most subjects in the first cohort. Some IMGT-functional V segments, including TRBV6-2 and TRBV6-3, could not be told apart with the 87-base-pair reads, so those segments were excluded. Approximately 18 rarely observed V segments, including chromosome 9 orphons, were excluded from the earlier analysis of 550 to 700 of the donors because counts were too low. Immune exposure information for the cohort was limited to CMV serostatus. In a later analysis, the rate of TCR association differed among HLA loci, with DRB1 alleles having the most associated TCRs and HLA-C alleles having the fewest. V-gene and J-gene trimming of TCR beta chains was associated with a missense DCLRE1C variant in a later genetic analysis, and the association was replicated in an independent cohort. Across donors, most TCR sequences were observed very rarely, whereas some public TCRs were present in many individuals. The classifier was reported to diagnose cytomegalovirus status with high specificity and sensitivity in both the original cohort and the validation cohort. Sequencing depth was assumed to be roughly uniform across donors in the presence/absence analyses, though that assumption may not hold.

The cohort was made up of hundreds of healthy bone marrow donors. All cohort members were sampled while nominally healthy, although unrecorded immune exposures were likely present. The donor tested CMV seronegative and was one of the 352 seronegative cohort members. A peripheral blood sample was collected from each donor, and TCR beta sequencing was performed on peripheral blood mononuclear cells. The Qiagen DNeasy Blood Extraction Kit was used to extract genomic DNA from the blood cell samples. The chain joins TRBV7-2 to TRBJ1-1, with an unclear D gene assignment. Sequencing used PBMCs. The source of this sequence is a middle-aged woman in good health and CMV-seronegative. The sequenced DNA: TGTGCCAGCAGCCGAGAGGCGGGGTTGAACACTGAAGCTTTCTTT. Its protein is CASSREAGLNTEAFF.